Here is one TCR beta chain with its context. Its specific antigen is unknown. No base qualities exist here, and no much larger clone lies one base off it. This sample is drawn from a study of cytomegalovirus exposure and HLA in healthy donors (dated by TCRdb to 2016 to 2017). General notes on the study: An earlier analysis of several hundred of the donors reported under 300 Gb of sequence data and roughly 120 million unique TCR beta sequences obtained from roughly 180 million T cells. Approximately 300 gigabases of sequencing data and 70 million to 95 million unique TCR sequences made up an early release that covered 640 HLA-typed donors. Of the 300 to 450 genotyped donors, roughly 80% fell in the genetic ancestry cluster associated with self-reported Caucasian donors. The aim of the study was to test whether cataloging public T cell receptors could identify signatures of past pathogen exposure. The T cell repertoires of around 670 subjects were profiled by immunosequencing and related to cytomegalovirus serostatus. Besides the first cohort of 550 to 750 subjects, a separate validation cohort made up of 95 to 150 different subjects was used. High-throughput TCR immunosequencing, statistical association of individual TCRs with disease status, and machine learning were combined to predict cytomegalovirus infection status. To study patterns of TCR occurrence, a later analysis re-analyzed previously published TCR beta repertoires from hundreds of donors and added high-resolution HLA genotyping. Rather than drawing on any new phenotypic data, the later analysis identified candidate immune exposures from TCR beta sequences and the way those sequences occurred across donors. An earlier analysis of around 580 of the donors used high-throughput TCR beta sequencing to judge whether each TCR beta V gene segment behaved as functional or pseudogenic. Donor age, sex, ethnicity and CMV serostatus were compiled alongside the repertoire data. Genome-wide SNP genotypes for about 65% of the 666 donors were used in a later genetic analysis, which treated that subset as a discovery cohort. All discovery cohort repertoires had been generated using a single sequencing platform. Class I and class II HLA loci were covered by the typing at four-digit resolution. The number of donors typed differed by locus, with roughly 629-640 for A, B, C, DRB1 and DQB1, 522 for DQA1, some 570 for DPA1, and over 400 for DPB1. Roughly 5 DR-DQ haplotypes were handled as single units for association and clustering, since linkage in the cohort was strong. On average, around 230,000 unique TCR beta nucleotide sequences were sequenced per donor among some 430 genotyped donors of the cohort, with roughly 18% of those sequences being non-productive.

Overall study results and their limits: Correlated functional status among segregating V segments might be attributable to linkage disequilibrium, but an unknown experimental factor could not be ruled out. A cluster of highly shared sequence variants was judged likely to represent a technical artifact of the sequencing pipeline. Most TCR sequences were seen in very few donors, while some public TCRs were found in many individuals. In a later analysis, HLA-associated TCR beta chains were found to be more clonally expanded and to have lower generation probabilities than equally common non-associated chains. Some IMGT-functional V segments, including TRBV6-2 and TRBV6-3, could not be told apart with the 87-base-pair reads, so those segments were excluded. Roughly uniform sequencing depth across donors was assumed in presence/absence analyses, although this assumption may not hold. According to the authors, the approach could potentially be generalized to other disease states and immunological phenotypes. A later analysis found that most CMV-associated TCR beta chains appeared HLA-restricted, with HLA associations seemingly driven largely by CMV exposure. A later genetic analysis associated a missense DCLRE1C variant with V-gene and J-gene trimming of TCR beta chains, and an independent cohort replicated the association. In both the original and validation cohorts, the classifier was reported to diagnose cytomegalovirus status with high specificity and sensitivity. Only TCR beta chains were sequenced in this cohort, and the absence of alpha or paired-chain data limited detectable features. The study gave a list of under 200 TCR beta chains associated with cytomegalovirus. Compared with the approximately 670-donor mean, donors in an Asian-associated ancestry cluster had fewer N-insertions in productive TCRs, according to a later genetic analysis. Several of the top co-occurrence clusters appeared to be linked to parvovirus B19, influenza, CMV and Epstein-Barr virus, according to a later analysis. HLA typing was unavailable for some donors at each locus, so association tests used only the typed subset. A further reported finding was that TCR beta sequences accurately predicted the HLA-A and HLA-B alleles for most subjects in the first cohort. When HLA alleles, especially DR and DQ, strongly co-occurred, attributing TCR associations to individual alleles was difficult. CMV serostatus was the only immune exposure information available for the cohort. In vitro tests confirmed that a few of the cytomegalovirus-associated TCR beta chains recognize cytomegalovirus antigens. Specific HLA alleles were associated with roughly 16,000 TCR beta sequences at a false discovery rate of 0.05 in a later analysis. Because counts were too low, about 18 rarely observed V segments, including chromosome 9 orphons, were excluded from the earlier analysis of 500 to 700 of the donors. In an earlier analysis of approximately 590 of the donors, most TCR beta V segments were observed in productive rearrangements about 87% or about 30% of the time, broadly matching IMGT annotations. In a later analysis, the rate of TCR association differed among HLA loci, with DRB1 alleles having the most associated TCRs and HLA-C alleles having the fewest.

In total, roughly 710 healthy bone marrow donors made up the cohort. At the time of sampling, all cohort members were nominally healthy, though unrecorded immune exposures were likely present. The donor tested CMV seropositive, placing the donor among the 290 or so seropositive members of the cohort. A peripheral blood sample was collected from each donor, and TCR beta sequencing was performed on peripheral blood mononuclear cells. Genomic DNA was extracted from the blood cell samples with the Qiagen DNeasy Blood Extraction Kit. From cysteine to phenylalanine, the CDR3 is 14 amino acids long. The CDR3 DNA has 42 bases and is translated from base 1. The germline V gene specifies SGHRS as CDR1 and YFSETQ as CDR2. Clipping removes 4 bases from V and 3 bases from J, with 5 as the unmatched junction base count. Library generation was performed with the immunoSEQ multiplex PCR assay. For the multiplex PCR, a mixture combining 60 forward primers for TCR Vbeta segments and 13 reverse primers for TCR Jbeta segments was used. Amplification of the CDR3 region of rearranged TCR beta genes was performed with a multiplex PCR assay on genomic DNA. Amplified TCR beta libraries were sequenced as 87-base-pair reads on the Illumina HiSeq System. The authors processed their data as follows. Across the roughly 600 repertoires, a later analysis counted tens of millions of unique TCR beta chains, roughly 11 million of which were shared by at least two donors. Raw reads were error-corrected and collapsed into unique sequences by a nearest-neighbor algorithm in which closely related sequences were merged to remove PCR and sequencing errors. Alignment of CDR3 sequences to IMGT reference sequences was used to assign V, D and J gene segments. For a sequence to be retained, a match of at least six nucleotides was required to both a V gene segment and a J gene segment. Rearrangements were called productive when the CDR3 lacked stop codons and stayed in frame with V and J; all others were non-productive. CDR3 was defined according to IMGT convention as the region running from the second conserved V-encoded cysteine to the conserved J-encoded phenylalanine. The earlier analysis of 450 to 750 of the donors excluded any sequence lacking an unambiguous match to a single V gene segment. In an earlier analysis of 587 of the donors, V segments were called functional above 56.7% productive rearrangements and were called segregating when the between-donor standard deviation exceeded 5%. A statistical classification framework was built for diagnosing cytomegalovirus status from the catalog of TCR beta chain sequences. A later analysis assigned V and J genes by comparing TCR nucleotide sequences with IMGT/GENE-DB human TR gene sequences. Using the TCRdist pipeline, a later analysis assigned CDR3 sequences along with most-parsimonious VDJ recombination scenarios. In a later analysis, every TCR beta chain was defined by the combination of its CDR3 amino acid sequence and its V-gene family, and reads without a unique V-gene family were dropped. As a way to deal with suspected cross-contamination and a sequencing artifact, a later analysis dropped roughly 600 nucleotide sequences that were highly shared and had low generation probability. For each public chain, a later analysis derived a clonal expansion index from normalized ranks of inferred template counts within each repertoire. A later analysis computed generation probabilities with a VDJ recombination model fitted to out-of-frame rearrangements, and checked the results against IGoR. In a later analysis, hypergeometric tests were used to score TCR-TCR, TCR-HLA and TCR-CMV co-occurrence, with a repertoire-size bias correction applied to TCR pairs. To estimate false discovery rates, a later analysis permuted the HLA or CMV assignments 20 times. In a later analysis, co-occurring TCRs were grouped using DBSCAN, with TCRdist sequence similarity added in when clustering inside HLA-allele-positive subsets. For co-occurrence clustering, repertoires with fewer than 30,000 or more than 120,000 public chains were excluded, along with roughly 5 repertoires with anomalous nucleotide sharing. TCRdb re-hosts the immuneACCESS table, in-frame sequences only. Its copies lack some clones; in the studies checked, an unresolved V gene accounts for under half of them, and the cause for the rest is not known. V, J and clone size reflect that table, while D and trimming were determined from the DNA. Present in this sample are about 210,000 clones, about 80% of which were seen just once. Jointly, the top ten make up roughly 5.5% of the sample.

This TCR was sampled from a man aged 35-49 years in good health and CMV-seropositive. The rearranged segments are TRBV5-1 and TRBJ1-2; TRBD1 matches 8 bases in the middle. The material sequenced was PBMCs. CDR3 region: CASSHSTGDYGYTF. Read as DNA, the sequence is TGCGCCAGCAGCCATTCGACAGGGGACTATGGCTACACCTTC.